One and the same sample provided the 9 T cell receptor delta chains below, sequenced in a study of gamma-delta T cells after stem cell transplantation. TCRdb made new clone calls on the RT-PCR reads using CATT. The data show 1,000 to 1,500 delta-chain clones, approximately 2% seen once. The specimen sequenced was gamma-delta T cells. These receptors came from a human donor. It is not recorded whose cells these are; they may come from a transplant donor.

As to this clone: TCRdb pairs this DNA with a much larger clone's protein that differs at residue 17, likely a read error; the protein shown was translated from the DNA. The V gene is TRDV2, the J gene TRDJ1; D may be TRDD3 (6 bases). This CDR3 is built from 19 residues. Germline loops: CDR1 GEAIGNYY, CDR2 EKD. The CDR3 nucleotides are TGTGCCTGCGATTACGCTGGGTTGTCTGGGGCGGCGTACACCGATAAACCCATCTTT. It yields the protein CACDYAGLSGAAYTDKPIF.

Judged by abundance, this clone is large. The chain joins TRDV2 to TRDJ3; TRDD2 is a possible D gene (6 bases). This CDR3 has 18 amino acids. V was shortened by 1 base and J by 0 bases, with 12 bases between the two germline ends. Per germline, CDR1 GEAIGNYY and CDR2 EKD. The CDR3 here is CACDTGSYSSWDTRQMFF. CDR3 in DNA: TGTGCCTGTGACACGGGATCCTACTCCTCCTGGGACACCCGACAGATGTTTTTC.

This clone was detected only a few times. The chain employs TRDV1 and TRDJ1, with TRDD3 matching over 7 bases. V trimming: 0 bases; J trimming: 6 bases; junction bases outside the gene matches: 28. Germline CDR1 and CDR2: TSWWSYY and QGS. CDR3 length equals 22 residues. CDR3 amino acids: CALGELPGLTNILTGYFYKLIF. CDR3 DNA: TGTGCTCTTGGGGAACTTCCGGGCCTTACCAACATTTTAACGGGATACTTCTATAAACTCATCTTT.

In this sample, this clone turned up a few times. TCRdb's entry gives the protein of a much larger clone, which mismatches this DNA's translation at residue 12, likely from a read error; the protein reported here is translated from the DNA. The chain carries TRDV2 and TRDJ1; TRDD3 agrees at 10 bases. The J segment lost 0 bases and the V segment lost 3 bases, leaving 12 bases of the junction unmatched. This CDR3 is 18 amino acids long. Germline V lookup: CDR1 GEAIGNYY, CDR2 EKD. In DNA form, the CDR3 reads TGTGCCTGTGACGCGGTAATGGGGGATACCGGCGACACCGATAAACTCATCTTT. Amino acids: CACDAVMGDTGDTDKLIF.

This clone rates as medium-sized. The sample carries other DNA sequences with the same CDR3. The gene calls are TRDV2 and TRDJ1, with 10 bases identical to TRDD3. With 3 bases clipped from V and 1 base from J, the junction kept 16 bases outside the gene matches. The CDR3 contains 19 residues. CDR1 is GEAIGNYY, CDR2 EKD, per germline. The DNA of the CDR3 is TGTGCCTGTGACGGAGTAACTGGGGGATTCAAGTTTCGCACCGATAAACTCATCTTT. Its translation: CACDGVTGGFKFRTDKLIF.

This clone was seen a handful of times. A far larger clone is a single base away, which makes a read error likely. Other DNA sequences within the sample encode an identical CDR3. This chain joins TRDV2 and TRDJ1; the D gene is possibly TRDD3 (5 bases). V was pared by 1 base and J by 2 bases, with 19 bases between. This CDR3 is 17 amino acids long. Germline V CDR1 and CDR2: GEAIGNYY, EKD. CDR3 coding DNA: TGTGCCTGTGACACAGTTGACCGGGGGTCGTATACCGATAAACTCATCTTT. This translates into CACDTVDRGSYTDKLIF.

About this clone itself: The same CDR3 also results from other DNA sequences found in this sample. CDR3 protein: CACDTLGDTRGDTDKLIF. The CDR3 DNA sequence: TGTGCCTGTGACACGCTGGGGGATACGCGAGGTGACACCGATAAACTCATCTTT. This chain links TRDV2 with TRDJ1, with 12 bases fitting TRDD3. CDR1 and CDR2 from the germline V gene are GEAIGNYY and EKD. The CDR3 has 18 residues. V lost 1 base, J lost 0 bases, and 8 bases stayed unmatched.

Note on this clone: It differs at one base from a far larger clone, so likely a read error. Different DNA sequences within this sample yield the same CDR3. The chain links TRDV2 to TRDJ1, with D possibly matching TRDD3 (5 bases). CDR3 length equals 15 residues. The germline CDR1 and CDR2 sequences are GEAIGNYY and EKD. This chain's CDR3 is CACDTVGTLTDKLIF. DNA for the CDR3: TGCGCCTGTGACACCGTGGGGACCCTCACCGATAAACTCATCTTT.

This clone was found a few times. Translating this DNA gives a protein that differs at residue 15 from the TCRdb one, which belongs to a much larger clone; a read error is likely, and the protein shown is this translation. This CDR3 is CACDNVGEKPYTDKHIF. The CDR3, as DNA: TGTGCCTGTGACAACGTGGGGGAAAAACCTTACACCGATAAACACATCTTT. The chain combines TRDV2 with TRDJ1, with TRDD3 identical over 7 bases. CDR1 and CDR2 (germline): GEAIGNYY, EKD. The CDR3 length is 17 residues.